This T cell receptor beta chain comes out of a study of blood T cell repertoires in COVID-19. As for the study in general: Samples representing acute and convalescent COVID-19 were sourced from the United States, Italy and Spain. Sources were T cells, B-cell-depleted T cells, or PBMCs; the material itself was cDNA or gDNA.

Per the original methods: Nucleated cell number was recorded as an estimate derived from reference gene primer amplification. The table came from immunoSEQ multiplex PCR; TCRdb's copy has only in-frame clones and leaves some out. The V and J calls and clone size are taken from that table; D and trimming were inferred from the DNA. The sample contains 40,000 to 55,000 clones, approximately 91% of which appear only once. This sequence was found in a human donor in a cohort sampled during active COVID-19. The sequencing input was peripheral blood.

This CDR3 reads CASRTLNTEAFF. The CDR3 nucleotides are TGTGCCAGTCGTACCTTGAACACTGAAGCTTTCTTT. V gene TRBV19 combines with J gene TRBJ1-1; D call uncertain. Germline V gene data show CDR1 as LNHDA and CDR2 as SQIVND (reference sequence). The CDR3 has 12 amino acids. Trimming cost V 8 bases and J 0 bases, with 7 bases left between them.